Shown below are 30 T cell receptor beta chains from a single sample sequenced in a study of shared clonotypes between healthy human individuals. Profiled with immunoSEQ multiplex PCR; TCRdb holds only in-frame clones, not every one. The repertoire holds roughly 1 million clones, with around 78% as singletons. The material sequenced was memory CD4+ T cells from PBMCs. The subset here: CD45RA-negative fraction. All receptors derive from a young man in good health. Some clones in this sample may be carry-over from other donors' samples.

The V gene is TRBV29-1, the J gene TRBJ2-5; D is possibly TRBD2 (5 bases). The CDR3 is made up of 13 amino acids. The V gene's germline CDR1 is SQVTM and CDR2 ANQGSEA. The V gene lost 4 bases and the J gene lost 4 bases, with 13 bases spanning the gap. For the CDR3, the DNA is TGCAGCGTTGTTCGTAACAGCGGAGAGACCCAGTACTTC. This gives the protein CSVVRNSGETQYF.

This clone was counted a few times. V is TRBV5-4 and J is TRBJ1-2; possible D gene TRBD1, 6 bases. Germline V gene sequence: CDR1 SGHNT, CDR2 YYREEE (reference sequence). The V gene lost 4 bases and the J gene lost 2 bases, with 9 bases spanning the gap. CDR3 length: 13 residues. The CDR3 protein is CASSRDNNYGYTF. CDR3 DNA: TGTGCCAGCAGCCGGGACAACAACTATGGCTACACCTTC.

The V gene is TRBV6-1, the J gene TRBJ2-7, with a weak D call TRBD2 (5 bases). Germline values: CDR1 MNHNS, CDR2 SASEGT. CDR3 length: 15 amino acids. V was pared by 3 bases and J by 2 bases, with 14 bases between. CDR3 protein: CASSDRRSLAYEQYF. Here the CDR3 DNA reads TGTGCCAGCAGTGACAGGAGGAGTTTAGCCTACGAGCAGTACTTC.

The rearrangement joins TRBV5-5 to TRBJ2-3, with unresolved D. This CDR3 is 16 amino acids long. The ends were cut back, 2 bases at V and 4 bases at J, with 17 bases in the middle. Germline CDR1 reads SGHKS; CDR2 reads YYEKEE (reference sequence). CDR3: CASSLFGTFRADTQYF. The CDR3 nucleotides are TGTGCCAGCAGCTTATTCGGAACGTTCCGGGCAGATACGCAGTATTTT.

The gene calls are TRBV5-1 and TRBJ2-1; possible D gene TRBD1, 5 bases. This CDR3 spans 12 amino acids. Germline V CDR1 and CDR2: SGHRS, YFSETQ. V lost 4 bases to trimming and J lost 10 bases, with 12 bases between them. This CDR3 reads CASSPLQGEQFF. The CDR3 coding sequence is TGCGCCAGCAGCCCCCTTCAGGGCGAGCAGTTCTTC.

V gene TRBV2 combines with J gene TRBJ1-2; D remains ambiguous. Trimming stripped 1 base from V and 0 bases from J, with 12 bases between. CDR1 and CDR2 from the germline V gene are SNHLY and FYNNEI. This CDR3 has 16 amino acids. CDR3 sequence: CASSEGGFHPNYGYTF. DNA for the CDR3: TGTGCCAGCAGTGAAGGAGGATTCCACCCTAACTATGGCTACACCTTC. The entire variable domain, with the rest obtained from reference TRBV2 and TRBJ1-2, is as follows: EPEVTQTPSHQVTQMGQEVILRCVPISNHLYFYWYRQILGQKVEFLVSFYNNEISEKSEIFDDQFSVERPDGSNFTLKIRSTKLEDSAMYFCASSEGGFHPNYGYTFGSGTRLTVV.

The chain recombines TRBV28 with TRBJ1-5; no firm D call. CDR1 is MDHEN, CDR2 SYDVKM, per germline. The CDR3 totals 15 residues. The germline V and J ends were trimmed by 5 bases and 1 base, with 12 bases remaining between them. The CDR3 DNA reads TGTGCCAGCAGTCTCGGGATACCCAGCAATCAGCCCCAGCATTTT. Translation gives CASSLGIPSNQPQHF.

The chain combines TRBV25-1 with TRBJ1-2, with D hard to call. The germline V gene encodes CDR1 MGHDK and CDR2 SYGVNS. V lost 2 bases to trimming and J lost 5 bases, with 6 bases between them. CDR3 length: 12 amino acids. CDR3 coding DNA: TGTGCCAGCAGTGAAGCAGCGTATGGCTACACCTTC. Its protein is CASSEAAYGYTF.

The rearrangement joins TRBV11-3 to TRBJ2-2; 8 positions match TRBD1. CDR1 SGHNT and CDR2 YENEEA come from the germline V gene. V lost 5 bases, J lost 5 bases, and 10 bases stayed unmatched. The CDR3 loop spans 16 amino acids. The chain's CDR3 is CASSTRQGTGTGELFF. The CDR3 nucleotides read TGTGCCAGCAGCACACGACAGGGGACGGGGACCGGGGAGCTGTTTTTT.

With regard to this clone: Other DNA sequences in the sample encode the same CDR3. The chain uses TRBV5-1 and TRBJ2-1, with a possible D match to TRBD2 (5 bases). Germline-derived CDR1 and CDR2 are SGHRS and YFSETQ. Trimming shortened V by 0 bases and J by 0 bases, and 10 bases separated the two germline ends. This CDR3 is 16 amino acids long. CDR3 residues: CASSLVAGSSYNEQFF. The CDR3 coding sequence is TGCGCCAGCAGCTTGGTCGCGGGTAGCTCCTACAATGAGCAGTTCTTC.

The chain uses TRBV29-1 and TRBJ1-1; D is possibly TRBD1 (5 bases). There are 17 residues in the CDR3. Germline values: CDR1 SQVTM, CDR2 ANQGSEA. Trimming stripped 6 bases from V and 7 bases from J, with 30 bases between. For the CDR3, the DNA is TGCAGCGTCCAGAACTTTGAAGGGACCGGGCAGCCAAATGAAGCTTTCTTT. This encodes CSVQNFEGTGQPNEAFF.

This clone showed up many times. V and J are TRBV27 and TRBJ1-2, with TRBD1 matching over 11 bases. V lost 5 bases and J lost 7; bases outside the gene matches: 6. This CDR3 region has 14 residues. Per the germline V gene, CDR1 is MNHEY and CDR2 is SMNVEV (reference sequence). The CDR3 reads CASSGGQGVFGYTF. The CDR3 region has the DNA TGTGCCAGCAGTGGGGGACAGGGGGTATTTGGCTACACCTTC.

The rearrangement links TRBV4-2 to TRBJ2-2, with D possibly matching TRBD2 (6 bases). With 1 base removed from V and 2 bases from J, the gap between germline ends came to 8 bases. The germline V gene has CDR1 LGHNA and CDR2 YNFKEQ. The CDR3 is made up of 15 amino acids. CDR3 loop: CASSQGTTNTGELFF. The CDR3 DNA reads TGTGCCAGCAGCCAAGGGACTACCAACACCGGGGAGCTGTTTTTT.

CDR3 nucleotide sequence: TGTGCCAGCAGCTTGTCAGGGAAGGGCTCTGGAAACACCATATATTTT. It codes for CASSLSGKGSGNTIYF. The chain carries TRBV5-6 and TRBJ1-3, with D possibly matching TRBD1 (5 bases). Deletions cut 1 base from V and 0 bases from J, with 11 bases between. The germline V gene encodes CDR1 SGHDT and CDR2 YYEEEE. The CDR3 contains 16 residues. Complete variable domain (other parts from reference TRBV5-6 and TRBJ1-3): DAGVTQSPTHLIKTRGQQVTLRCSPKSGHDTVSWYQQALGQGPQFIFQYYEEEERQRGNFPDRFSGHQFPNYSSELNVNALLLGDSALYLCASSLSGKGSGNTIYFGEGSWLTVV.

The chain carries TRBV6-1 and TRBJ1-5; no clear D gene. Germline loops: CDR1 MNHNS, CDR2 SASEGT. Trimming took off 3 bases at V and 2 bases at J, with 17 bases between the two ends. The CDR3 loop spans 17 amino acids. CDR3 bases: TGTGCCAGCAGTGAGGAAGATTCGTCCTGGGGCAATCAGCCCCAGCATTTT. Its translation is CASSEEDSSWGNQPQHF.

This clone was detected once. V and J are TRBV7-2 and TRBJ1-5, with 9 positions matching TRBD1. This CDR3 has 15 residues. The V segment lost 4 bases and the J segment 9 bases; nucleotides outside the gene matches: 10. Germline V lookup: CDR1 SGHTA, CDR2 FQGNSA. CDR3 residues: CASSSGDRGARPQHF. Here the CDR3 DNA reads TGTGCCAGCAGCTCCGGAGACAGGGGGGCGCGGCCCCAGCATTTT.

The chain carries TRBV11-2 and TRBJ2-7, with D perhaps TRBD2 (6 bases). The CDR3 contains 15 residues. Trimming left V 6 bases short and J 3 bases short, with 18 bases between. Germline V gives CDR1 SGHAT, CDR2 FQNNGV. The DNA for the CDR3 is TGTGCCAGCAGACATCCAGGGACTCGAAACTACGAGCAGTACTTC. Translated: CASRHPGTRNYEQYF.

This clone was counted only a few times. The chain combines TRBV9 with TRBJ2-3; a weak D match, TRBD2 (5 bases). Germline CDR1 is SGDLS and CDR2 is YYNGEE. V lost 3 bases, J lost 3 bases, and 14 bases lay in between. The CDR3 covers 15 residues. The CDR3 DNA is TGTGCCAGCAGCGGCACTAGTGCGCTAACAGATACGCAGTATTTT. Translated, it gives CASSGTSALTDTQYF.

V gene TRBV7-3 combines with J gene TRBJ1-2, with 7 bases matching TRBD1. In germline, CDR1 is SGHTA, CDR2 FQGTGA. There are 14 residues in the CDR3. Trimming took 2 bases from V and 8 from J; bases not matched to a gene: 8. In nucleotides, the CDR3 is TGTGCCAGCAGCTTAGGCCTGACAGGGCTGGGCTACACCTTC. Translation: CASSLGLTGLGYTF.

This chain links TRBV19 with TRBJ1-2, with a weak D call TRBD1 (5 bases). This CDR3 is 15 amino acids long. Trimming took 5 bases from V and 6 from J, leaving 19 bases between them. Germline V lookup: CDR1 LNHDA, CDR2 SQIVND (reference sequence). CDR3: CASSPPGTPKDGYTF. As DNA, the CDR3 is TGTGCCAGTAGTCCGCCCGGGACGCCTAAAGATGGCTACACCTTC.

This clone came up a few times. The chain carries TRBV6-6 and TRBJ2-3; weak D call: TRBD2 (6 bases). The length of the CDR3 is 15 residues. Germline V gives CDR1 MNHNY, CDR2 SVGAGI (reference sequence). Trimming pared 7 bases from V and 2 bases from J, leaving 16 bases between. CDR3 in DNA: TGTGCCAGCAAACCAACAGCGGGCCCCACAGATACGCAGTATTTT. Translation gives CASKPTAGPTDTQYF.

CDR3 in amino acids: CASSNQGASQPQHF. CDR3 bases: TGTGCCAGCAGTAACCAGGGGGCGAGTCAGCCCCAGCATTTT. The chain couples TRBV28 to TRBJ1-5, with 8 bases that match TRBD1. Germline-derived CDR1 and CDR2 are MDHEN and SYDVKM. With 5 bases clipped from V and 6 bases from J, the junction kept 6 bases outside the gene matches. The CDR3 covers 14 residues. Together with reference TRBV28 and TRBJ1-5, the CDR3 gives the full variable domain: DVKVTQSSRYLVKRTGEKVFLECVQDMDHENMFWYRQDPGLGLRLIYFSYDVKMKEKGDIPEGYSVSREKKERFSLILESASTNQTSMYLCASSNQGASQPQHFGDGTRLSIL.

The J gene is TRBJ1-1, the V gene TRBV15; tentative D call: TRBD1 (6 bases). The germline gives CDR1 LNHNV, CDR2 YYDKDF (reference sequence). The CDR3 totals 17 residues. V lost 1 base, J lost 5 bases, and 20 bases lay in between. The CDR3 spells CATSRGPKGGARTEAFF. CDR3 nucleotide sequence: TGTGCCACCAGCAGAGGACCCAAGGGGGGGGCAAGGACTGAAGCTTTCTTT.

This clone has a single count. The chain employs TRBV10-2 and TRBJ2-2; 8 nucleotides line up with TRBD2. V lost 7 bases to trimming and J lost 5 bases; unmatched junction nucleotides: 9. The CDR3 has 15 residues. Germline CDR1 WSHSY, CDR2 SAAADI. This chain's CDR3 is CASKSGGGGTGELFF. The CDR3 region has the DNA TGCGCCAGCAAAAGCGGGGGTGGCGGAACCGGGGAGCTGTTTTTT.

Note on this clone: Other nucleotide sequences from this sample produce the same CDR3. The CDR3 coding sequence is TGTGCCAGCAGTTTATCCCGAAACACCATATATTTT. Translated, it gives CASSLSRNTIYF. This chain joins TRBV28 and TRBJ1-3, with D uncertain. The germline V and J ends were trimmed by 1 base and 5 bases, with 3 bases remaining between them. This CDR3 has 12 amino acids. Per the germline V gene, CDR1 is MDHEN and CDR2 is SYDVKM.

The CDR3 DNA reads as TGTGCCACCGCTGGAGGGGCCGATAATGAAAAACTGTTTTTT. It encodes CATAGGADNEKLFF. V usage is TRBV5-4 and J usage is TRBJ1-4, with a weak D call TRBD1 (5 bases). V lost 9 bases to trimming and J lost 4 bases, with 16 bases between them. CDR3 size: 14 residues. Germline values: CDR1 SGHNT, CDR2 YYREEE (reference sequence).

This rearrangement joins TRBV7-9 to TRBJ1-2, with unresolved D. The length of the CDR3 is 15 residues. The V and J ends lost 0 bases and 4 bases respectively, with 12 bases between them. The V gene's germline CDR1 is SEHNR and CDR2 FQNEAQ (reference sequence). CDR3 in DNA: TGTGCCAGCAGCTTAGCTGCCAGGTCTGCCTATGGCTACACCTTC. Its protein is CASSLAARSAYGYTF.

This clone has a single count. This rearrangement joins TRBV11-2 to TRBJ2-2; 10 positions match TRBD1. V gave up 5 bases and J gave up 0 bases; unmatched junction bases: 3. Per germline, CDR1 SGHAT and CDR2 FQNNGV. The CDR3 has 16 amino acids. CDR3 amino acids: CASSKTGGANTGELFF. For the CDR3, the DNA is TGTGCCAGCAGCAAGACAGGGGGCGCGAACACCGGGGAGCTGTTTTTT.

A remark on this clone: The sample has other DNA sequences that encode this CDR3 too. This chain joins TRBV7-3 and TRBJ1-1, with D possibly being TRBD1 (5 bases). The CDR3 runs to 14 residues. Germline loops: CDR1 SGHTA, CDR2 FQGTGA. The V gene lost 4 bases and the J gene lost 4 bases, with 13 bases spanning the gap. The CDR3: CASSSGGGTTEAFF. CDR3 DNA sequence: TGTGCCAGCAGCTCCGGCGGGGGAACCACTGAAGCTTTCTTT.

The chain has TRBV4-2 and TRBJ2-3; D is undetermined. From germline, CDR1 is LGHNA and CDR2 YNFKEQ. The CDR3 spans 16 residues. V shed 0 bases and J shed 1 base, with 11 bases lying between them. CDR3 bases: TGTGCCAGCAGCCAAGATCAAGCTTACGGCACAGATACGCAGTATTTT. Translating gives CASSQDQAYGTDTQYF.